This T cell receptor beta chain was captured by sequencing in a study of brain metastases from non-small cell lung cancer. Study-wide findings and caveats: Compared with their matched primary tumors, around 68% of brain metastases showed expanded T-cell clones.

The sample holds one count of this clone. Its antigen is currently unknown. Libraries were prepared by immunoSEQ multiplex PCR; TCRdb keeps only in-frame clonotypes and omits some of them. The sample consists of some 4,200 clones, roughly 83% of them appearing once. Between the trimmed V and J ends, which lost 6 bases and 6 bases, there was a span of 14 bases. Germline V gene data show CDR1 as MNHEY and CDR2 as SMNVEV (reference sequence). This CDR3 contains 14 residues. Sequences were obtained from primary lung tumor tissue. The V and J genes are TRBV27 and TRBJ1-4; D is unresolved. The TCR comes from a donor over 35 with non-small cell lung cancer. Here the CDR3 DNA reads TGTGCCAGCAGGTGGACGGGTTCAGATGAAAAACTGTTTTTT. Amino acid sequence: CASRWTGSDEKLFF.